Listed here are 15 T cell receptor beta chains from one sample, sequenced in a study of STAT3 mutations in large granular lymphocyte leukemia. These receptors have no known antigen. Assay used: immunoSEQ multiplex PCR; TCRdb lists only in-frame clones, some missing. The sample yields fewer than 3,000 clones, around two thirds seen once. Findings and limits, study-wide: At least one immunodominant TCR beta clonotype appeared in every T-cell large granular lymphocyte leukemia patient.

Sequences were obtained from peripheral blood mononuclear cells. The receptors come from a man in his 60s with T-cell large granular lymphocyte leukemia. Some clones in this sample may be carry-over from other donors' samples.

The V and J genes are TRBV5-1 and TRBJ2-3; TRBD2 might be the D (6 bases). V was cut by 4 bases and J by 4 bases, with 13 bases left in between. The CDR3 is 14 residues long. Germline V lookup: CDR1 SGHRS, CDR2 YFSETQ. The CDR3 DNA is TGCGCCAGCAGCAAAGGGACTGAATCAGATACGCAGTATTTT. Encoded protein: CASSKGTESDTQYF.

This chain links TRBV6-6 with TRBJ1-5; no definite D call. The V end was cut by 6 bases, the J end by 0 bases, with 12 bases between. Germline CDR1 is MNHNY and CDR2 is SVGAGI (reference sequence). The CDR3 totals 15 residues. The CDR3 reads CASRGSEYSNQPQHF. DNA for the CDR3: TGTGCCAGCAGGGGGAGCGAGTATAGCAATCAGCCCCAGCATTTT.

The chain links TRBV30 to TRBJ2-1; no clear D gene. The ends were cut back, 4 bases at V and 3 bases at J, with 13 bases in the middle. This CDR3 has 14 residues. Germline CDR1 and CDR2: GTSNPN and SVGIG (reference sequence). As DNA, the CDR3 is TGTGCCTGGACAGCTCGATGGCGCTACAATGAGCAGTTCTTC. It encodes CAWTARWRYNEQFF.

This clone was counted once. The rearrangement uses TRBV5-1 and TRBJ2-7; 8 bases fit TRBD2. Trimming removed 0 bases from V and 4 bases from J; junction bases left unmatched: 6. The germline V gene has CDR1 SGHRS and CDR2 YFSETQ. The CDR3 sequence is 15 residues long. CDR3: CASSLAQRGMYEQYF. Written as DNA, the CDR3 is TGCGCCAGCAGCTTGGCCCAGCGGGGGATGTACGAGCAGTACTTC.

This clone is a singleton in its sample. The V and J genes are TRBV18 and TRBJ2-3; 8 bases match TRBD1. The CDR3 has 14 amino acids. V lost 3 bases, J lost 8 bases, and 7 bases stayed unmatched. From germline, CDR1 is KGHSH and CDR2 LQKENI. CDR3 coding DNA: TGTGCCAGCTCACCGGGGGACAGGTCGGGTACGCAGTATTTT. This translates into CASSPGDRSGTQYF.

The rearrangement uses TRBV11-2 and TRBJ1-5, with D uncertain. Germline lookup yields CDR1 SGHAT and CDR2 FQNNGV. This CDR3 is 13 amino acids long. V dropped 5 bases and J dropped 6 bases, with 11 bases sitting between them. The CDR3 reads CASSTTRGQPQHF. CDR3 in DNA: TGTGCCAGCAGCACCACGCGGGGTCAGCCCCAGCATTTT.

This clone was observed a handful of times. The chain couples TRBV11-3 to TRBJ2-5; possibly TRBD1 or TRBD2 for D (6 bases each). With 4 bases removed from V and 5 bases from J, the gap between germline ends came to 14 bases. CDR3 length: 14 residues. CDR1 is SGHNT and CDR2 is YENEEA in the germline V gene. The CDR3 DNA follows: TGTGCCAGCAGCTCCGGAGGGGGGCGGGAGACCCAGTACTTC. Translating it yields CASSSGGGRETQYF.

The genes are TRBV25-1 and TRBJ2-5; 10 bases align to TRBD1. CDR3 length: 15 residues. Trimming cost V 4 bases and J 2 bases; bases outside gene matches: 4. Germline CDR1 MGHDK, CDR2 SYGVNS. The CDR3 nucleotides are TGTGCCAGCAGTGTTCTGGGACAGGGGCAAGAGACCCAGTACTTC. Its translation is CASSVLGQGQETQYF.

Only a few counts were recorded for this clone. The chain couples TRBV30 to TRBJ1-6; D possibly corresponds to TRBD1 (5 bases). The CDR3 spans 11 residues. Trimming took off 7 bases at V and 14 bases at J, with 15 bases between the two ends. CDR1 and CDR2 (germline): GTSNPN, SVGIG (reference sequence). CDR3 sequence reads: CASTTAGSLHF. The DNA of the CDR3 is TGTGCCTCAACGACCGCAGGGTCCCTCCACTTT.

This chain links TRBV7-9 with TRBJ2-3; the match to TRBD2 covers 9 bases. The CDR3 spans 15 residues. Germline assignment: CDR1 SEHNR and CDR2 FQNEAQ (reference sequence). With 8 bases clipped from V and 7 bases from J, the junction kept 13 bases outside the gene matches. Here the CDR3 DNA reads TGTGCCAGCCACCCAGGGATAGCGGGAGTAAATACGCAGTATTTT. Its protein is CASHPGIAGVNTQYF.

CDR3 coding DNA: TGTGCCTGGACCGGACAGACCTACGAGCAGTACTTC. This sequence encodes CAWTGQTYEQYF. J is TRBJ2-7 and V is TRBV30, with D maybe TRBD1 (6 bases). This CDR3 spans 12 amino acids. V was shortened by 4 bases and J by 2 bases, with 9 bases between the two germline ends. Germline values: CDR1 GTSNPN, CDR2 SVGIG (reference sequence). Complete variable domain (other parts from reference TRBV30 and TRBJ2-7): SQTIHQWPATLVQPVGSPLSLECTVEGTSNPNLYWYRQAAGRGLQLLFYSVGIGQISSEVPQNLSASRPQDRQFILSSKKLLLSDSGFYLCAWTGQTYEQYFGPGTRLTVT.

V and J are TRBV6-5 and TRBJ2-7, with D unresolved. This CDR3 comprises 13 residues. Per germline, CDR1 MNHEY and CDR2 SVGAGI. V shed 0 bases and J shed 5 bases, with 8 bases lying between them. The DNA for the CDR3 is TGTGCCAGCAGTTACTCGAGATTAGACGAGCAGTACGTC. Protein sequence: CASSYSRLDEQYV.

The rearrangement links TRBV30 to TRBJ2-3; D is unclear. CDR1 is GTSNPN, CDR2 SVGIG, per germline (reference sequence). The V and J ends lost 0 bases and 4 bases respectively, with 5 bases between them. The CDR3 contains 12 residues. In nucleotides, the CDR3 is TGTGCCTGGAGTGTTGGTGCAGATACGCAGTATTTT. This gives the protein CAWSVGADTQYF.

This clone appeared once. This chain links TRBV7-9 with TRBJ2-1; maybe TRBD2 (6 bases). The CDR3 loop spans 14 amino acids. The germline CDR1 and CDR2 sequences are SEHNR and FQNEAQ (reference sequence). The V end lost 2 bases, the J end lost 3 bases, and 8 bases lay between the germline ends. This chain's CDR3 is CASSLSGYYNEQFF. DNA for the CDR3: TGTGCCAGCAGCTTAAGCGGGTACTACAATGAGCAGTTCTTC. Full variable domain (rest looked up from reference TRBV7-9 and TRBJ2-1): DTGVSQNPRHKITKRGQNVTFRCDPISEHNRLYWYRQTLGQGPEFLTYFQNEAQLEKSRLLSDRFSAERPKGSFSTLEIQRTEQGDSAMYLCASSLSGYYNEQFFGPGTRLTVL.

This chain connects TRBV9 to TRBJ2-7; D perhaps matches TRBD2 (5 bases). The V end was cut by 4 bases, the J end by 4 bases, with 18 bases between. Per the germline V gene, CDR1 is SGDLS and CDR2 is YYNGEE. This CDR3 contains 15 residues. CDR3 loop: CASSLSAGEGYEQYF. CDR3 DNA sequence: TGTGCCAGCAGCTTGTCGGCGGGCGAAGGTTACGAGCAGTACTTC.